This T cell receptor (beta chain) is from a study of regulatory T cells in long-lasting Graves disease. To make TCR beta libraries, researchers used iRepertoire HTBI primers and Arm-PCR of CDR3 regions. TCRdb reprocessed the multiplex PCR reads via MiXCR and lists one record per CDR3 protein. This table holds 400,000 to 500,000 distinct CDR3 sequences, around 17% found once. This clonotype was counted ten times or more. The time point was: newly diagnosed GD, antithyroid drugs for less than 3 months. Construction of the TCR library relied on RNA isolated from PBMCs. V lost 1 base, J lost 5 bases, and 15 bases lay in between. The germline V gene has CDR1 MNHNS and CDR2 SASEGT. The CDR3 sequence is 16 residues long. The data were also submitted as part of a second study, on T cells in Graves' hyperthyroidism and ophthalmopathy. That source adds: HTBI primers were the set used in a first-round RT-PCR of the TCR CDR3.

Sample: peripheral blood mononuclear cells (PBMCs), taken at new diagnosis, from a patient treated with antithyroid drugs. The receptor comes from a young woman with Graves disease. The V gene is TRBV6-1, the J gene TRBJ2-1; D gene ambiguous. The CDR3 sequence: CASSEVWARWDNEQFF. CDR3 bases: TGTGCCAGCAGTGAAGTTTGGGCTAGGTGGGACAATGAGCAGTTCTTC.